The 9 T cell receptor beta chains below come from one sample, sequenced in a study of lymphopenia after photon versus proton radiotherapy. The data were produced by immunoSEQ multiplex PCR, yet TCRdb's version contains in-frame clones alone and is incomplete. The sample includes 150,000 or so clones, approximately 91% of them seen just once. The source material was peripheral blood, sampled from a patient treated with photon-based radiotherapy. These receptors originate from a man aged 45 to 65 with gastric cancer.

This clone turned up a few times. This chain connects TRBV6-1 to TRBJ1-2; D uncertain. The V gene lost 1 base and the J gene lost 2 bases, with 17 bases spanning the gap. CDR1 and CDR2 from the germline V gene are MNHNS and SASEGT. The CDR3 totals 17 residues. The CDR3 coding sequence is TGTGCCAGCAGTGAAGGGCTTTCCCCAGCAATGAACTATGGCTACACCTTC. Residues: CASSEGLSPAMNYGYTF.

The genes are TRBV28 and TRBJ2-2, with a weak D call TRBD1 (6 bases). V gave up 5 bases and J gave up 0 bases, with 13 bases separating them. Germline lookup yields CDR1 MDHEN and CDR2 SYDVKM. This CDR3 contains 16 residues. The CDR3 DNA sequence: TGTGCCAGCAGTAAATGGACAGTAACGAACACCGGGGAGCTGTTTTTT. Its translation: CASSKWTVTNTGELFF.

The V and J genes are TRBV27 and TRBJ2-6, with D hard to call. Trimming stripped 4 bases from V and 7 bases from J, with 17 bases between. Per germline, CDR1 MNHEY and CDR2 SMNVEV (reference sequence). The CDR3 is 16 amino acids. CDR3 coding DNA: TGTGCCAGCAGTTCCTTGACCCTCCCAGGAGCCAACGTCCTGACTTTC. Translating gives CASSSLTLPGANVLTF.

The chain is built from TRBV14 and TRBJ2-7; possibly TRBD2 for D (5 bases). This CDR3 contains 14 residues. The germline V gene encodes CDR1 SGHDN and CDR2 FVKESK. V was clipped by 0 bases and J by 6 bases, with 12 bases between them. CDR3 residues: CASSQDFSSGEQYF. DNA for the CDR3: TGTGCCAGCAGCCAAGATTTTTCCAGCGGCGAGCAGTACTTC.

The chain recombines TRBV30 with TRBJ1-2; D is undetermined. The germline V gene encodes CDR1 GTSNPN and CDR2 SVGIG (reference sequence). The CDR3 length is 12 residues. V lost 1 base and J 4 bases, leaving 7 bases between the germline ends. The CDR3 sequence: CAWSGTSYGYTF. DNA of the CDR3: TGTGCCTGGAGTGGGACCTCCTATGGCTACACCTTC. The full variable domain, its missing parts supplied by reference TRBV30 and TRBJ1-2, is SQTIHQWPATLVQPVGSPLSLECTVEGTSNPNLYWYRQAAGRGLQLLFYSVGIGQISSEVPQNLSASRPQDRQFILSSKKLLLSDSGFYLCAWSGTSYGYTFGSGTRLTVV.

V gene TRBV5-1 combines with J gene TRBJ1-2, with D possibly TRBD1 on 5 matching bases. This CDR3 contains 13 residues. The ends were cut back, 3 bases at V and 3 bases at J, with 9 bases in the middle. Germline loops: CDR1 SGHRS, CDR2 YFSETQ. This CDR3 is CASSSGGDYGYTF. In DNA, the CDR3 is TGCGCCAGCAGCTCCGGGGGTGACTATGGCTACACCTTC.

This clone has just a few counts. The chain's CDR3 is CASSLGTGGFGYTF. For the CDR3, the DNA is TGTGCCAGCAGTTTAGGGACAGGGGGCTTTGGCTACACCTTC. The V and J genes are TRBV28 and TRBJ1-2; 12 bases align to TRBD1. V trimming: 2 bases; J trimming: 7 bases; junction bases outside the gene matches: 2. This CDR3 spans 14 amino acids. Germline V gene data show CDR1 as MDHEN and CDR2 as SYDVKM.

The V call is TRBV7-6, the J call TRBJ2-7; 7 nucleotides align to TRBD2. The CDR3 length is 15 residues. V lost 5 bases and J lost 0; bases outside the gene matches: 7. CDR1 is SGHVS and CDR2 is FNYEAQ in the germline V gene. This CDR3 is CASSPSGISSYEQYF. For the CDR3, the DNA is TGTGCCAGCAGCCCCAGCGGGATTAGCTCCTACGAGCAGTACTTC.

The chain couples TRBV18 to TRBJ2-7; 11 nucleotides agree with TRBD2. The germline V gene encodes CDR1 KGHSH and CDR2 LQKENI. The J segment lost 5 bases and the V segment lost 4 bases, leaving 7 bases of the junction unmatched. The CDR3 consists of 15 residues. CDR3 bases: TGTGCCAGCTCACGAGTAGCGGGAGGGCCCAACGAGCAGTACTTC. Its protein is CASSRVAGGPNEQYF.